This T cell receptor (beta chain) was sequenced during a study of radiation and T cells in renal cell carcinoma. General study points: Top tumor clonotypes rose in blood 2 weeks post-radiation, then contracted.

This clone was observed a single time. Its antigen is unknown. Time point denoted: blood 2 weeks post-SBRT. The treatment is: 15 Gy SBRT to primary tumor, nephrectomy 4 weeks later. Radiation-treated patients gave blood at baseline, week 2 and week 4. The tumor was a clear cell renal cell carcinoma. Profiling relied on immunoSEQ multiplex PCR, and the TCRdb table lists in-frame clones only, not all of them. The sample lists around 130,000 clones; around four fifths were seen once. This clonotype originated in a woman aged 55-70 years with renal cell carcinoma. The sample in question was blood, obtained from a patient whose treatment included radiotherapy and nephrectomy.

The CDR3 loop reads CASSPPLTSRETQYF. The CDR3 DNA is TGTGCCAGCAGCCCACCCTTAACTAGCCGGGAGACCCAGTACTTC. The chain uses TRBV7-9 and TRBJ2-5, with a possible D match to TRBD2 (6 bases). CDR3 length: 15 amino acids. The V end lost 5 bases, the J end lost 5 bases, and 18 bases lay between the germline ends. The germline gives CDR1 SEHNR, CDR2 FQNEAQ (reference sequence).